Below are 8 T cell receptor beta chains sequenced from a single sample in a study of T cell responses to AZD1222 COVID-19 vaccine. Sequencing used immunoSEQ multiplex PCR; TCRdb keeps in-frame clones, though not all of them. The sample has approximately 90,000 clones; around nine tenths are singletons. The starting material was peripheral blood, obtained on day 0 of AZD1222 vaccination. The receptors come from an adult in good health.

The V and J genes are TRBV12-3 or TRBV12-4 and TRBJ2-7; D is unresolved. CDR3 length: 11 residues. With 5 bases removed from V and 3 bases from J, the gap between germline ends came to 5 bases. The CDR3 loop reads CASSVIYEQYF. The CDR3 DNA sequence: TGTGCCAGCAGTGTAATCTACGAGCAGTACTTC.

Here the CDR3 reads CASSVEGQNQPQHF. CDR3 bases: TGTGCCAGCAGCGTAGAGGGACAGAATCAGCCCCAGCATTTT. J is TRBJ1-5 and V is TRBV9; 7 bases are a match to TRBD1. Germline lookup yields CDR1 SGDLS and CDR2 YYNGEE. V shed 0 bases, J shed 4 bases, and the junction held 1 base outside the gene matches. The CDR3 length is 14 residues.

The V gene is TRBV6-1, the J gene TRBJ1-5; 7 nucleotides align to TRBD1. V lost 2 bases to trimming and J lost 5 bases; unmatched junction nucleotides: 12. The CDR3 is 17 residues long. Germline values: CDR1 MNHNS, CDR2 SASEGT. The CDR3 DNA sequence: TGTGCCAGCAGTGAAATACGAAGGCGACAGGGATATCAGCCCCAGCATTTT. Translated, it gives CASSEIRRRQGYQPQHF.

This chain links TRBV6-5 with TRBJ2-7; 8 nucleotides align to TRBD1. CDR3 size: 14 residues. V lost 10 bases, J lost 2 bases, and 10 bases stayed unmatched. CDR1 and CDR2 from the germline V gene are MNHEY and SVGAGI. For the CDR3, the DNA is TGTGCCACCGCCTACAGGGGGACCGCCTACGAGCAGTACTTC. Its translation is CATAYRGTAYEQYF.

The gene calls are TRBV19 and TRBJ1-2; possible D gene TRBD1, 5 bases. Trimming pared 3 bases from V and 2 bases from J, leaving 16 bases between. Germline V gene sequence: CDR1 LNHDA, CDR2 SQIVND (reference sequence). CDR3 length equals 16 residues. CDR3 sequence reads: CASSISEGLVNYGYTF. The CDR3 DNA sequence: TGTGCCAGTAGTATCTCGGAGGGGTTAGTCAACTATGGCTACACCTTC.

The J gene is TRBJ2-7, the V gene TRBV2; 11 bases map to TRBD2. This CDR3 is built from 18 residues. Germline CDR1 SNHLY, CDR2 FYNNEI. Trimming took 2 bases from V and 3 from J; bases not matched to a gene: 12. The CDR3 region is CASSEFSGGGLTHYEQYF. For the CDR3, the DNA is TGTGCCAGCAGTGAATTTAGCGGGGGGGGCCTTACTCACTACGAGCAGTACTTC.

This chain uses TRBV6-5 with TRBJ2-1, with D perhaps matching TRBD1 or TRBD2 (6 bases each). There are 15 residues in the CDR3. Germline CDR1 MNHEY, CDR2 SVGAGI. V was cut by 0 bases and J by 5 bases, with 11 bases left in between. The CDR3 DNA sequence: TGTGCCAGCAGTTACTCTCGGGGGCCCAACAATGAGCAGTTCTTC. Translation gives CASSYSRGPNNEQFF.

The V gene is TRBV30, the J gene TRBJ1-4; TRBD1 is a possible D gene (6 bases). Trimming stripped 3 bases from V and 2 bases from J, with 10 bases between. CDR3 size: 14 residues. Germline CDR1 reads GTSNPN; CDR2 reads SVGIG (reference sequence). In DNA, the CDR3 is TGTGCCTGGAGCCCAGGGGCCACTAATGAAAAACTGTTTTTT. Translation gives CAWSPGATNEKLFF.